A selection of T cell receptor beta chains follows, all from one sample in a study of follicular helper T cells after annual influenza vaccination. This table comes from immunoSEQ multiplex PCR, and its TCRdb copy is limited to in-frame clones, with some not included. Of roughly 9,000 clones in the sample, about 83% were seen once. The sequencing used CXCR5- memory CD4+ T cells sorted from blood, collected 7 days after influenza vaccination. Receptors originate from an adult who received the influenza vaccine. CDR3s include the opening cysteine and the closing phenylalanine or tryptophan. The order of the fields is V gene, CDR3 length, clone size, J gene, D gene, CDR3 DNA, CDR3 protein. The D gene is left open where the match is weak. Clone sizes are given selectively: once, few, many, or a class where the clone is expanded.

>TRBV7-2|15|NA|TRBJ2-7|TRBD2
TGTGCCAGCAGCTCTAGGACTAGCGGGAACTACGAGCAGTACTTC
CASSSRTSGNYEQYF
>TRBV6-5|14|few|TRBJ2-7|TRBD1
TGTGCCAGCAGTTTGACAGGGGGGACCTACGAGCAGTACTTC
CASSLTGGTYEQYF
>TRBV7-2|14|NA|TRBJ2-1|TRBD2
TGTGCCAGCAGCTGGGGACTAGCGATCAATGAGCAGTTCTTC
CASSWGLAINEQFF
>TRBV7-2|14|NA|TRBJ2-3|NA
TGTGCCAGCAGCCCCCGAGGGCCGGAAGATACGCAGTATTTT
CASSPRGPEDTQYF
>TRBV6-1|11|NA|TRBJ1-1|NA
TGTGCCAGCGGTCCGACGGAGCCTGCTTTCTTT
CASGPTEPAFF
>TRBV15|14|NA|TRBJ1-1|NA
TGTGCCACCAGCACGGGACGGACGAACACTGAAGCTTTCTTT
CATSTGRTNTEAFF
>TRBV9|19|NA|TRBJ1-2|NA
TGTGCCAGCAGCGATCCCACGGTTAGGACGGCTAGGGTTTTCTATGGCTACACCTTC
CASSDPTVRTARVFYGYTF
>TRBV10-3|14|NA|TRBJ1-2|NA
TGTGCCATCAGTAGACAGGCCGGACCCTATGGCTACACCTTC
CAISRQAGPYGYTF
>TRBV20-1|11|NA|TRBJ2-1|NA
TGCAGTGCGGACGGACTAAATGAGCAGTTCTTC
CSADGLNEQFF
>TRBV6-5|11|NA|TRBJ2-7|NA
TGTGCCAGCAGTTTCCGGGACGAGCAGTACTTC
CASSFRDEQYF
>TRBV4-3|19|few|TRBJ2-3|NA
TGCGCCAGCAGCCAAGAGTCCAACCCGTGGTCCTCTAGCACAGATACGCAGTATTTT
CASSQESNPWSSSTDTQYF
>TRBV4-2|17|NA|TRBJ1-5|TRBD1
TGTGCCAGCAGCCAAGATGCGACAGGGGGCGCGGGTCAGCCCCAGCATTTT
CASSQDATGGAGQPQHF
>TRBV6-1|10|few|TRBJ1-2|NA
TGTGCCAGCAACACAGGACTCGGGTCGTTC
CASNTGLGSF
>TRBV27|14|NA|TRBJ1-6|NA
TGTGCCAGAGGGGGGAGCTCCTATAATTCACCCCTCCACTTT
CARGGSSYNSPLHF